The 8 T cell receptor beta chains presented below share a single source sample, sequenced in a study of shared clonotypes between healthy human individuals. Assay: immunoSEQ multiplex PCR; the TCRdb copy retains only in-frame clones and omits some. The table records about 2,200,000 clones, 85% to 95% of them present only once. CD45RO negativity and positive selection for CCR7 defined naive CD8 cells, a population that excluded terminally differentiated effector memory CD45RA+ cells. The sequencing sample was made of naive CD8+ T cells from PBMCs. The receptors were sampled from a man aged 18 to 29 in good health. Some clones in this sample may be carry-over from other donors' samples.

The CDR3 DNA is TGTGCCAGCAGTGCCGGGGTTGCGAACACCGGGGAGCTGTTTTTT. It is translated as CASSAGVANTGELFF. The chain is built from TRBV6-1 and TRBJ2-2, with D possibly being TRBD2 (5 bases). Trimming removed 4 bases at V and 0 bases at J, with 9 bases between. Germline assignment: CDR1 MNHNS and CDR2 SASEGT. The CDR3 covers 15 residues.

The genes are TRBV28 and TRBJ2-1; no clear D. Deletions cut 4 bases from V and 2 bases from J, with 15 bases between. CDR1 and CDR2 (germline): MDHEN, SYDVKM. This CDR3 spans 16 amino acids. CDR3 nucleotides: TGTGCCAGCAGTTCGATCCCTAGAGACCCCTACAATGAGCAGTTCTTC. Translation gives CASSSIPRDPYNEQFF. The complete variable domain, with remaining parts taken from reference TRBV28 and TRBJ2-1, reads DVKVTQSSRYLVKRTGEKVFLECVQDMDHENMFWYRQDPGLGLRLIYFSYDVKMKEKGDIPEGYSVSREKKERFSLILESASTNQTSMYLCASSSIPRDPYNEQFFGPGTRLTVL.

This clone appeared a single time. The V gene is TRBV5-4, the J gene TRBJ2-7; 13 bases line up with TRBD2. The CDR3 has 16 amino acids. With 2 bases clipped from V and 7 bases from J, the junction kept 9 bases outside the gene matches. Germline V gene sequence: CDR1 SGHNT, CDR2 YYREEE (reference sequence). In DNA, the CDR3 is TGTGCCAGCAGCTTACTAGCGGGAGGGCCCGTAGCAGAGCAGTACTTC. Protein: CASSLLAGGPVAEQYF.

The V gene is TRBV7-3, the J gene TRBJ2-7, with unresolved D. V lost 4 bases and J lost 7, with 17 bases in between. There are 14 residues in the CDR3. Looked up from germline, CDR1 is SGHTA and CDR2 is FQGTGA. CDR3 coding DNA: TGTGCCAGCAGCTACATACTGGCAGGCGTTGAGCAGTACTTC. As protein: CASSYILAGVEQYF.

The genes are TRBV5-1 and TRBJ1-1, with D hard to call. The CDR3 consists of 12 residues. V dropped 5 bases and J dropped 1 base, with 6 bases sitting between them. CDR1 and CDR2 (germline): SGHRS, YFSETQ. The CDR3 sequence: CASRAQNTEAFF. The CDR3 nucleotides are TGCGCCAGCAGGGCACAGAACACTGAAGCTTTCTTT.

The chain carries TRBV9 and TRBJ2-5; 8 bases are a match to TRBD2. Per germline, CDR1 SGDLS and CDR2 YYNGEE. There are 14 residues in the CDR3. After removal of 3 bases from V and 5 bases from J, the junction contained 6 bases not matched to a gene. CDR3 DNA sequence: TGTGCCAGCAGCGGGACTAGCCCTGGGGAGACCCAGTACTTC. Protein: CASSGTSPGETQYF. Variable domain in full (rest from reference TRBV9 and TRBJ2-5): DSGVTQTPKHLITATGQRVTLRCSPRSGDLSVYWYQQSLDQGLQFLIQYYNGEERAKGNILERFSAQQFPDLHSELNLSSLELGDSALYFCASSGTSPGETQYFGPGTRLLVL.

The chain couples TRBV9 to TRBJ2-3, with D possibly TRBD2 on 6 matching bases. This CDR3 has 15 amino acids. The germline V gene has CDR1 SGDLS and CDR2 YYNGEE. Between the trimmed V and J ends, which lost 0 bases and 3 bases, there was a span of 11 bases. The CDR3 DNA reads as TGTGCCAGCAGCGTAGTAGTTGGGGGGACAGATACGCAGTATTTT. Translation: CASSVVVGGTDTQYF.

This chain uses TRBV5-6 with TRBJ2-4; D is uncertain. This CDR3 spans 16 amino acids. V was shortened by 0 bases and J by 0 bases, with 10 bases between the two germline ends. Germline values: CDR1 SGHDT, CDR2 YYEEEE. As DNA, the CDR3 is TGTGCCAGCAGCTTGGATGGGTTTTCAGCCAAAAACATTCAGTACTTC. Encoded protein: CASSLDGFSAKNIQYF.